This entry describes one T cell receptor (beta chain). The antigen remains undetermined. Germline V gene lookup returns CDR1 LNHNV and CDR2 YYDKDF (reference sequence). V was pared by 0 bases and J by 7 bases, with 18 bases between. The CDR3 is 16 amino acids. A library of TCRbeta sequences, prepared with unique molecular identifiers, was generated. TCRdb analysed the PCR reads with MiXCR anew, one entry per CDR3 protein. Altogether about 600,000 distinct CDR3 sequences are present, about 21% being singletons, with the ten largest covering over 12%. The data stem from a study of T-cell reconstitution after alpha-beta-depleted transplantation in children. Study outcomes and limitations: Several hundred expanded graft clones reportedly gave rise to the alpha-beta T cells present about two months after transplant. Newly produced T cells mostly accounted for T-cell counts and diversity one year post-transplant.

Sequences were derived from PBMCs, mostly from graft donor cells, sampled 360 days after TCRalphabeta/CD19-depleted stem cell transplant. The receptor was derived from a boy less than two years old who had a stem cell transplant for acute myeloid leukemia, so the T cells may come from the graft donor. J is TRBJ2-5 and V is TRBV15; D is possibly TRBD1 or TRBD2 (5 bases each). CDR3 sequence: CATSRDWTAIGGTQYF. CDR3 sequence (DNA): TGTGCCACCAGCAGAGATTGGACCGCGATTGGGGGGACCCAGTACTTC.